The 2 T cell receptor beta chains given below trace back to one sample, sequenced in a study of blood T cell repertoires in COVID-19. Profiled with immunoSEQ multiplex PCR; TCRdb holds only in-frame clones, not every one. Found here are about 200,000 clones, around 87% of them singletons; the top ten hold about 0.58%. Sample: peripheral blood. The receptors shown here come from a man aged 50 to 59 with acute or convalescent COVID-19.

The gene calls are TRBV27 and TRBJ2-7, with 7 bases fitting TRBD2. V lost 3 bases to trimming and J lost 2 bases; unmatched junction nucleotides: 4. This CDR3 comprises 14 residues. Germline V gene lookup returns CDR1 MNHEY and CDR2 SMNVEV (reference sequence). The CDR3, as DNA: TGTGCCAGCAGTTTGGCGGGAGCCCCCTACGAGCAGTACTTC. Its protein product is CASSLAGAPYEQYF.

The CDR3: CASSRDRRGLNQPQHF. CDR3 nucleotide sequence: TGTGCCAGCAGTCGGGACAGGAGGGGACTCAATCAGCCCCAGCATTTT. The chain is built from TRBV28 and TRBJ1-5, with TRBD1 matching 8 bases. Trimming took 5 bases from V and 3 from J; bases not matched to a gene: 9. This CDR3 contains 16 residues. From germline, CDR1 is MDHEN and CDR2 SYDVKM.